The clone carrying this TCR beta chain was observed a few times. The data were taken from a study of T cell changes during pregnancy in multiple sclerosis. V was shortened by 6 bases and J by 5 bases, with 16 bases between the two germline ends. The CDR3 has 15 residues. CDR1 is KGHSH, CDR2 LQKENI, per germline. Generated by immunoSEQ multiplex PCR, the TCRdb table keeps only in-frame clones and is missing some. The sample has about 52,000 clones; around nine tenths are singletons. The sample in question was CD4+ T cells from peripheral blood mononuclear cells, obtained before pregnancy. This rearrangement joins TRBV18 to TRBJ2-2; D is perhaps TRBD1 (5 bases). The receptor was isolated from a female donor with multiple sclerosis, enrolled in a pregnancy study. Written as DNA, the CDR3 is TGTGCCAGCTCGGATTTGGGCGCAGGGACCGGGGAGCTGTTTTTT. Protein product: CASSDLGAGTGELFF.